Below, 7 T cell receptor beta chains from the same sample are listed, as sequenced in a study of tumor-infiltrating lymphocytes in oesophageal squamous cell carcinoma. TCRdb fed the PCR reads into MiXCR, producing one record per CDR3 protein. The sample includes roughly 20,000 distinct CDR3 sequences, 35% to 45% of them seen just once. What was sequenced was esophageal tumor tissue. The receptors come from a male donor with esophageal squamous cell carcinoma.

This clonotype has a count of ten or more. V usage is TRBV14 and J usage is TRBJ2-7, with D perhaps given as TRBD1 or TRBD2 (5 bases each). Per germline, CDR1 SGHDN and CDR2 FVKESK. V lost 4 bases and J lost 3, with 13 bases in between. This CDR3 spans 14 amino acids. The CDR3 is CASSPLEGIYEQYF. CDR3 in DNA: TGTGCCAGCAGCCCGCTAGAGGGGATCTACGAGCAGTACTTC.

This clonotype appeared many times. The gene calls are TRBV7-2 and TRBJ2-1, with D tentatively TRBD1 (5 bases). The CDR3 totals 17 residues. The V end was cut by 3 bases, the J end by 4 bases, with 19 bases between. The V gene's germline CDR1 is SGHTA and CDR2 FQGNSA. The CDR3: CASSFIRGNFLYNEQFF. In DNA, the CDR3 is TGTGCCAGCAGCTTTATTAGGGGCAACTTTCTATACAATGAGCAGTTCTTC.

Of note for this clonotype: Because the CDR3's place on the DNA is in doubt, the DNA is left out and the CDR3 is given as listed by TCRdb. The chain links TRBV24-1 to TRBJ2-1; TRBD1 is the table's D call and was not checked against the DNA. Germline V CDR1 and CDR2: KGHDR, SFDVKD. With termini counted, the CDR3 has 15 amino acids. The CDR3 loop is CATSDQQGARLHLRF.

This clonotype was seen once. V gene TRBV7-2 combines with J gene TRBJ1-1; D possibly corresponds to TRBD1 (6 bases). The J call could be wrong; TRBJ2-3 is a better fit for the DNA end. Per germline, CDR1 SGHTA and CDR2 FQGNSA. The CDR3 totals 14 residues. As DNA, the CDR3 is TGTGCCAGCAGCAGGGGACACCCCCAAGAGGCCCAGTATTTT. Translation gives CASSRGHPQEAQYF.

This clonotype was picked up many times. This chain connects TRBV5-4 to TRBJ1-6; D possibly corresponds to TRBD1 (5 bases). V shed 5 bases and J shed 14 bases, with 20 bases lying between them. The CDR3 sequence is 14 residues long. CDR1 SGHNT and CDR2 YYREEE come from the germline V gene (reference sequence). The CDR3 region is CASRTQMGPGTLHF. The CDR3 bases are TGTGCCAGCAGAACCCAAATGGGGCCTGGAACCCTCCACTTT.

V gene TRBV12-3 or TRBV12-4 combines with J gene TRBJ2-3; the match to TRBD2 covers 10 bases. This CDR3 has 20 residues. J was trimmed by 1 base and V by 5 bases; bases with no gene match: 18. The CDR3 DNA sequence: TGTGCCAGCAGTGGCCCAAGGAGAACCGGGACTAGCGAGGGCACAGATACGCAGTATTTT. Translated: CASSGPRRTGTSEGTDTQYF.

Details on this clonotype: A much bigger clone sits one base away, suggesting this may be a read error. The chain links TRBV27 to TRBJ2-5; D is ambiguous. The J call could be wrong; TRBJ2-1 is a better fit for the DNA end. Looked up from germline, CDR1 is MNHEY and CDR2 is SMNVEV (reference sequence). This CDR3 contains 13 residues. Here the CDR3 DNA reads TGTGCCAGCAGTTTACGGTCCCAAGAGACCCAGTTCTTC. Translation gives CASSLRSQETQFF.